This T cell receptor beta chain comes out of a study of T cell responses to AZD1222 COVID-19 vaccine (dated by TCRdb to the early 2020s). About the investigation overall: A total of about 250 trial participants underwent TCR sequencing, of whom about 210 had received two doses of AZD1222 and some 26 had received two doses of the MenACWY control vaccine. Trial participants were enrolled by age into 18-55, 56-69 and 70-plus year subgroups, with around 150, 28 and 57 TCR-sequenced participants respectively.

What the work shows at the level of the full study, not this receptor alone: Reportedly, close to half of the unique spike-specific TCRs recognized epitopes lying outside the regions that are mutated in the B.1.351 and B.1.1.7 variants. Spike-specific TCR breadth and depth rose significantly after two AZD1222 doses compared with day 0 and with MenACWY recipients. Participants were mostly white British and included more females than males, and it was suggested by the authors that clonal diversity may have been underestimated. Conclusions about previously exposed vaccinees were limited because only a handful of AZD1222 recipients were SARS-CoV-2 seropositive at baseline. In the small 56-69-year group, the increase in depth fell short of significance, most likely because of low power. Because no samples from the day 14 peak response were available, repertoires could be characterized only after the peak T cell response. Vaccine-associated CD4 TCRs spanned the whole spike protein, with dominant responses in regions 160-218 and 743-854.

The CDR3 regions of human TCRbeta chains were analyzed by immunosequencing. Processing in the source paper ran as follows. Repertoire TCRs were matched against a reference library of SARS-CoV-2-specific TCRs generated with the MIRA antigen-specificity platform. Breadth was defined as the fraction of unique TCRs that were SARS-CoV-2-associated, and depth was defined as the fraction of total T cells that were SARS-CoV-2-associated. Each spike-specific TCR was assigned to its reactive spike region and to a CD4 or CD8 class using the MIRA data. Log10-transformed breadth and depth values were compared by one-way ANOVA with Sidak's multiple comparisons tests. TCRdb mirrors the immuneACCESS table, restricted to in-frame sequences. Some clones are absent from its copies; in checked studies, under half trace to an unresolved V gene, and the reason for the others is unknown. D and trimming come from the DNA, and the V and J calls and clone size come from that table. The table for this sample lists over 120,000 clones; 85% to 95% of them were counted only once. In total, the top ten clones hold approximately 12% of the sample.

This clone has just one count. What antigen it recognizes has not been identified. There are no base qualities to consult, and no much larger clone falls within one base. Taken with the paper, the label for time point translates to: sample from adult after SARS-CoV-2 infection, after symptom onset. Two convalescent COVID-19 patients, sampled after symptom onset from adults with prior SARS-CoV-2 infection, were also TCR-sequenced for comparison. This TCR came from an adult who had recovered from COVID-19. The sample consisted of peripheral blood, taken after recovery from COVID-19.

The bases read TGTGCCAGCAGTTTATTGGGGGACGGGACCTATCAGCCCCAGCATTTT. It specifies CASSLLGDGTYQPQHF. Recombination linked TRBV27 to TRBJ1-5, and possibly TRBD1, on 5 matching bases. V was cut back by 1 base and J by 5 bases, leaving a gap of 15 bases between them. From the cysteine up to the phenylalanine, the CDR3 has a length of 16 residues. The CDR3 DNA has 48 bases and is translated from base 1. Based on the germline V gene (reference sequence), the CDR1 and CDR2 sequences are MNHEY and SMNVEV.